This paragraph covers one TCR beta chain sequence. A single base separates this from a much larger clone, so it may be a read error. The identical CDR3 is also encoded by other nucleotide sequences in the sample. Clones were sequenced by immunoSEQ multiplex PCR, and TCRdb holds only the in-frame ones, with some missing. Among just over 40,000 clones listed, 80% to 95% were seen once. This sample is part of a study of ipilimumab plus nivolumab after autologous stem cell transplantation. The ends were cut back, 2 bases at V and 0 bases at J, with 2 bases in the middle. This CDR3 has 11 residues. Germline CDR1 and CDR2: DFQATT and SNEGSKA (reference sequence).

V and J are TRBV20-1 and TRBJ2-7, with D unclear. The starting material was PBMCs, obtained in a trial of ipilimumab plus nivolumab as post-transplant consolidation. The receptor's source is a male donor with multiple myeloma. For the CDR3, the DNA is TGCAGTGCTAGAAGCTCCTACGAGCAGTACTTC. As protein: CSARSSYEQYF.